One and the same sample provided the 14 T cell receptor beta chains below, sequenced in a study of cytomegalovirus exposure and HLA in healthy donors (dated by TCRdb to about 2017). Library preparation was by the immunoSEQ multiplex PCR assay. For the multiplex PCR, a mixture combining 60 forward primers for TCR Vbeta segments and 13 reverse primers for TCR Jbeta segments was used. This is the immuneACCESS table as TCRdb keeps it, with only in-frame sequences that have V and J called. A part of the clones is gone; compared with another copy, unresolved V genes explain less than half, and the rest is unexplained. The sample table contains about 130,000 clones; only one count was recorded for 65% to 80% of them. More than 1.5% of the sample is in the top ten clones. Input material: PBMCs. These receptors were obtained from a human donor in good health.

The chain couples TRBV7-3 to TRBJ2-6; D is unclear. V gave up 5 bases and J gave up 1 base, with 9 bases separating them. CDR3 length: 15 residues. Germline V gene data show CDR1 as SGHTA and CDR2 as FQGTGA. CDR3 sequence: CASSLTSSGANVLTF. The CDR3 nucleotides read TGTGCCAGCAGCCTGACATCTTCTGGGGCCAACGTCCTGACTTTC.

This clone was seen a few times. The V and J genes are TRBV2 and TRBJ2-7; TRBD1 matches at 9 bases. The CDR3 is 12 residues long. From germline, CDR1 is SNHLY and CDR2 FYNNEI. V lost 4 bases and J lost 5; bases outside the gene matches: 0. CDR3 loop: CASSGDRDEQYF. For the CDR3, the DNA is TGTGCCAGCAGTGGGGACAGGGACGAGCAGTACTTC.

The V and J genes are TRBV9 and TRBJ2-2, with 10 positions matching TRBD2. The CDR3 is 16 amino acids. Germline values: CDR1 SGDLS, CDR2 YYNGEE. V gave up 2 bases and J gave up 6 bases; unmatched junction bases: 7. The CDR3 DNA reads as TGTGCCAGCAGCGTTTCACTAGCGGGGCTCGCCGGGGAGCTGTTTTTT. Translating gives CASSVSLAGLAGELFF. The complete variable domain, with remaining parts taken from reference TRBV9 and TRBJ2-2, reads DSGVTQTPKHLITATGQRVTLRCSPRSGDLSVYWYQQSLDQGLQFLIQYYNGEERAKGNILERFSAQQFPDLHSELNLSSLELGDSALYFCASSVSLAGLAGELFFGEGSRLTVL.

This chain joins TRBV4-1 and TRBJ2-7; 11 nucleotides agree with TRBD2. CDR3 length: 16 residues. V lost 3 bases and J lost 4; bases outside the gene matches: 8. Germline CDR1 reads MGHRA; CDR2 reads YSYEKL. The CDR3 DNA reads as TGCGCCAGCAGCCAGCGTAGCGGGAGGGGGACTTACGAGCAGTACTTC. Amino acids: CASSQRSGRGTYEQYF.

The chain links TRBV2 to TRBJ2-5, with a possible D match to TRBD2 (7 bases). This CDR3 contains 17 residues. Germline V gene sequence: CDR1 SNHLY, CDR2 FYNNEI. Trimming pared 4 bases from V and 2 bases from J, leaving 20 bases between. CDR3 amino acids: CASSGSTRGPAQETQYF. CDR3 sequence (DNA): TGTGCCAGCAGTGGTTCGACGCGGGGGCCAGCTCAAGAGACCCAGTACTTC. Full variable domain (missing parts from reference TRBV2 and TRBJ2-5): EPEVTQTPSHQVTQMGQEVILRCVPISNHLYFYWYRQILGQKVEFLVSFYNNEISEKSEIFDDQFSVERPDGSNFTLKIRSTKLEDSAMYFCASSGSTRGPAQETQYFGPGTRLLVL.

V is TRBV28 and J is TRBJ2-7, with 7 positions matching TRBD2. V gave up 7 bases and J gave up 2 bases; unmatched junction bases: 5. Germline lookup yields CDR1 MDHEN and CDR2 SYDVKM. The CDR3 is 13 amino acids. The CDR3 reads CASIRGGTYEQYF. In nucleotides, the CDR3 is TGTGCCAGCATCCGGGGAGGGACCTACGAGCAGTACTTC.

V and J are TRBV23-1 and TRBJ1-5; D is unclear. TRBV23-1 is filed as an ORF, its function uncertain. V lost 7 bases, J lost 2 bases, and 12 bases lay in between. The CDR3 runs 14 residues. This CDR3 is CASIHGPRNQPQHF. The CDR3 nucleotides read TGCGCCAGCATTCATGGGCCACGCAATCAGCCCCAGCATTTT.

V is TRBV2 and J is TRBJ1-2, with 9 bases lining up with TRBD1. V dropped 4 bases and J dropped 4; count of bases not matched to a gene: 7. The V gene's germline CDR1 is SNHLY and CDR2 FYNNEI. The CDR3 covers 15 residues. Written as DNA, the CDR3 is TGTGCCAGCAGTGCTCAGAGACAGGGGGGCTATGGCTACACCTTC. It codes for CASSAQRQGGYGYTF.

This chain connects TRBV4-1 to TRBJ1-1; 7 nucleotides agree with TRBD1. The germline V gene encodes CDR1 MGHRA and CDR2 YSYEKL. The trim removed 7 bases at V and 3 bases at J, leaving 14 bases unmatched. CDR3 length: 16 amino acids. CDR3 DNA sequence: TGCGCCAGCACCGGCAACAGGGGCTGGGGGGACACTGAAGCTTTCTTT. It translates to CASTGNRGWGDTEAFF.

The chain joins TRBV18 to TRBJ2-7; 7 positions match TRBD2. Germline loops: CDR1 KGHSH, CDR2 LQKENI. The CDR3 is 16 residues long. The V and J ends lost 0 bases and 5 bases, in that order; junction bases with no gene match: 10. The CDR3 DNA follows: TGTGCCAGCTCACCACCCCCAGCGGGATCCCTCAACGAGCAGTACTTC. Protein sequence: CASSPPPAGSLNEQYF.

The chain combines TRBV7-9 with TRBJ2-2; TRBD1 is a possible D gene (6 bases). Germline CDR1 SEHNR, CDR2 FQNEAQ (reference sequence). The CDR3 runs 15 residues. Trimming left V 2 bases short and J 6 bases short, with 13 bases between. DNA of the CDR3: TGTGCCAGCAGCTTATCAGGGGCAGGGGCCGGGGAGCTGTTTTTT. The encoded protein is CASSLSGAGAGELFF.

This chain joins TRBV7-6 and TRBJ2-7, with D possibly being TRBD1 (6 bases). Germline V gives CDR1 SGHVS, CDR2 FNYEAQ. This CDR3 region has 15 residues. With 1 base removed from V and 2 bases from J, the gap between germline ends came to 12 bases. DNA of the CDR3: TGTGCCAGCAGCTTAGAGGGACATAAAACCTACGAGCAGTACTTC. Amino acid sequence: CASSLEGHKTYEQYF.

The chain carries TRBV6-1 and TRBJ2-7; weak D call: TRBD2 (5 bases). Trimming took off 5 bases at V and 0 bases at J, with 8 bases between the two ends. The CDR3 is made up of 13 amino acids. CDR1 and CDR2 from the germline V gene are MNHNS and SASEGT. CDR3: CASSYEGSYEQYF. DNA of the CDR3: TGTGCCAGCAGTTATGAGGGCTCCTACGAGCAGTACTTC.

This rearrangement joins TRBV19 to TRBJ1-2; D might be TRBD1 (6 bases). With 4 bases removed from V and 4 bases from J, the gap between germline ends came to 10 bases. The CDR3 runs 13 residues. The germline gives CDR1 LNHDA, CDR2 SQIVND (reference sequence). CDR3 DNA: TGTGCCAGTAGTAAGGGACACCTCTATGGCTACACCTTC. It specifies CASSKGHLYGYTF.